The subject of this entry is one T cell receptor beta chain. Antigen: not known. CDR3 size: 14 residues. This entry comes from a study of shared clonotypes between healthy human individuals. The study's findings and limits: Generation probability values for non-shared clonotypes were lower than those for clonotypes shared by all four donors.

Here immunoSEQ multiplex PCR was the method, and the copy in TCRdb shows in-frame clones only, minus some. Here the sample spans 1 million to 1.3 million clones, around three quarters being singletons. The TCR was taken from a man aged 18 to 35 in good health. Some clones in this sample may be carry-over from other donors' samples. The V gene is TRBV21-1, the J gene TRBJ2-7. TRBV21-1 is an annotated pseudogene. The sample consisted of memory CD4+ T cells from PBMCs. The subset denotes: CD45RA-negative fraction. The CDR3 DNA is TGTGCCAGCAGCAGACCGGGCGCCCCAGGCGAGCAGTACTTC. It is translated as CASSRPGAPGEQYF.